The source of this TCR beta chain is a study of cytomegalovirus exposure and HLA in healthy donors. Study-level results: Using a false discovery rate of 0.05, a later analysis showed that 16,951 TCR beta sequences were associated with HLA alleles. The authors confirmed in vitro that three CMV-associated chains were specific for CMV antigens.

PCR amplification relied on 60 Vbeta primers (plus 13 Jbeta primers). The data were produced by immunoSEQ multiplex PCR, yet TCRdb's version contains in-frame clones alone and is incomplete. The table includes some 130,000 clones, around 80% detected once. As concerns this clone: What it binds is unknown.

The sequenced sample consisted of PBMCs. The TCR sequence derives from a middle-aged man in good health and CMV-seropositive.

Here the CDR3 reads CASSARLASEQFF. The CDR3 bases are TGTGCCAGCAGTGCCCGACTCGCCAGTGAGCAGTTCTTC. The chain carries TRBV2 and TRBJ2-1; D not certain. This CDR3 comprises 13 residues. From germline, CDR1 is SNHLY and CDR2 FYNNEI. V lost 4 bases and J lost 9, with 13 bases in between.